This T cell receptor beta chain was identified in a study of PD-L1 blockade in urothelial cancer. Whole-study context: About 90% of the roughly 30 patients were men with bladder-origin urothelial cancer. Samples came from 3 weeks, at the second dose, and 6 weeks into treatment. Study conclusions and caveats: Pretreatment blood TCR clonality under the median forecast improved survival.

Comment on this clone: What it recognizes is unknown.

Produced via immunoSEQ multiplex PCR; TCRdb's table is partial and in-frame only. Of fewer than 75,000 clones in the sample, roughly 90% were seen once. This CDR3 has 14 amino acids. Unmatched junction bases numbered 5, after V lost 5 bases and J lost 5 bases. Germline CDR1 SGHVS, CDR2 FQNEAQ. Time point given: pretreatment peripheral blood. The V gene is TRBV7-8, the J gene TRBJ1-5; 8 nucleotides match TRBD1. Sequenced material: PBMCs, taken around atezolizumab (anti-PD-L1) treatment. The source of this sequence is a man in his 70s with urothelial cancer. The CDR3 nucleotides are TGTGCCAGCAGCCTCCGACAGGGGTATCAGCCCCAGCATTTT. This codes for CASSLRQGYQPQHF.